The T cell receptor (beta chain) described here comes from a study of OX40 agonist ivuxolimab in advanced cancers. Study in general: Partial responses were observed in three patients, of whom one had hepatocellular carcinoma and two had cutaneous melanoma. The study's findings and limits: Determination of antigen specificity was not performed for the expanded peripheral T cells.

Remarks on this clone: The antigen remains unidentified.

The repertoire was sequenced with immunoSEQ multiplex PCR; TCRdb's copy has only in-frame clones and lacks some. This table holds more than 25,000 clones, about 90% found once. This TCR derives from an adult with an advanced solid tumor such as melanoma, head and neck, liver or kidney cancer. The sequenced sample was CD4+ or CD8+ T cells sorted from blood, obtained in a trial of the OX40 agonist ivuxolimab.

In DNA, the CDR3 is TGTGCCACCAGCAGAGATTTGGGTTTCCAAGGCGATGAGCAGTTCTTC. This translates into CATSRDLGFQGDEQFF. The chain links TRBV15 to TRBJ2-1; no clear D. The V and J ends lost 0 bases and 8 bases respectively, with 17 bases between them. Germline V gives CDR1 LNHNV, CDR2 YYDKDF (reference sequence). The CDR3 extends over 16 amino acids.